The 10 T cell receptor beta chains below were found in one sample sequenced in a study of T cells in Graves' hyperthyroidism and ophthalmopathy. The TCR beta CDR3 regions underwent amplification using RNA transcripts as the source. In the first-round RT-PCR of the TCR CDR3, the HTBI primer set was used. TCRdb passed the multiplex PCR reads through MiXCR, listing each CDR3 protein once. The sample carries more than 550,000 distinct CDR3 sequences, about 45% recorded once. Material: peripheral blood or thyroid tissue (not recorded which). All receptors derive from an adult man with Graves' disease, either hyperthyroidism or ophthalmopathy (not recorded which).

The V call is TRBV6-5, the J call TRBJ1-5; the D gene is possibly TRBD1 (5 bases). Trimming took 5 bases from V and 6 from J, leaving 11 bases between them. Looked up from germline, CDR1 is MNHEY and CDR2 is SVGAGI. The CDR3 extends over 13 amino acids. In DNA, the CDR3 is TGTGCCAGCAGTGGCAGGGTTTCTCAGCCCCAGCATTTT. Its translation: CASSGRVSQPQHF.

This clonotype has a count of ten or more. The rearrangement links TRBV29-1 to TRBJ1-1; possibly TRBD1 for D (6 bases). V was shortened by 3 bases and J by 3 bases, with 14 bases between the two germline ends. The CDR3 runs to 14 residues. CDR1 is SQVTM, CDR2 ANQGSEA, per germline. The DNA for the CDR3 is TGCAGCGTTGACACAGGGAGGGGGTACACTGAAGCTTTCTTT. This gives the protein CSVDTGRGYTEAFF. Complete variable domain (other parts from reference TRBV29-1 and TRBJ1-1): SAVISQKPSRDICQRGTSLTIQCQVDSQVTMMFWYRQQPGQSLTLIATANQGSEATYESGFVIDKFPISRPNLTFSTLTVSNMSPEDSSIYLCSVDTGRGYTEAFFGQGTRLTVV.

The genes are TRBV15 and TRBJ2-2; 7 bases map to TRBD1. Per the germline V gene, CDR1 is LNHNV and CDR2 is YYDKDF (reference sequence). Trimming cost V 0 bases and J 2 bases; bases outside gene matches: 15. The CDR3 has 20 residues. CDR3 residues: CATSRDPQGQWAKNTGELFF. The CDR3 bases are TGTGCCACCAGCAGAGATCCTCAGGGACAGTGGGCGAAAAACACCGGGGAGCTGTTTTTT. The full variable domain, rest sourced from reference TRBV15 and TRBJ2-2, is DAMVIQNPRYQVTQFGKPVTLSCSQTLNHNVMYWYQQKSSQAPKLLFHYYDKDFNNEADTPDNFQSRRPNTSFCFLDIRSPGLGDTAMYLCATSRDPQGQWAKNTGELFFGEGSRLTVL.

The chain joins TRBV7-8 to TRBJ2-5; 14 nucleotides agree with TRBD2. The ends lost 4 bases at V and 0 bases at J; junction bases unmatched: 10. The CDR3 is 19 amino acids. The germline gives CDR1 SGHVS, CDR2 FQNEAQ. The CDR3, as DNA: TGTGCCAGCAGCTCCCCGACTAGCGGGAGGGGTGGAAACCAAGAGACCCAGTACTTC. This encodes CASSSPTSGRGGNQETQYF.

Points on this clonotype: Lacking the conserved final phenylalanine or tryptophan, this CDR3 likely reflects a read error. The limits of the CDR3 on the DNA are not certain, so only TCRdb's listed CDR3 is given. This sequence joins TRBV24-1 and TRBJ1-4. The CDR3 contains 9 residues when both ends are counted. CDR1 is KGHDR and CDR2 is SFDVKD in the germline V gene. The CDR3 is CATSETFFH.

The rearrangement links TRBV15 to TRBJ1-2; D possibly corresponds to TRBD1 (6 bases). The CDR3 covers 15 residues. Trimming pared 3 bases from V and 5 bases from J, leaving 16 bases between. The germline CDR1 and CDR2 sequences are LNHNV and YYDKDF (reference sequence). The CDR3 DNA reads TGTGCCACCAGCAGCTTGGATGGACAGCAGTATGGCTACACCTTC. Amino acids: CATSSLDGQQYGYTF.

The chain joins TRBV29-1 to TRBJ2-7, with 14 bases fitting TRBD2. V gave up 4 bases and J gave up 2 bases; unmatched junction bases: 4. The CDR3 has 15 amino acids. The V gene's germline CDR1 is SQVTM and CDR2 ANQGSEA. CDR3 protein: CSVAGGLAGAYEQYF. CDR3 nucleotides: TGCAGCGTTGCTGGGGGACTAGCGGGAGCCTACGAGCAGTACTTC.

The rearrangement joins TRBV2 to TRBJ1-3, with no clear D. The CDR3 has 14 amino acids. V lost 8 bases to trimming and J lost 0 bases, with 11 bases between them. CDR1 and CDR2 from the germline V gene are SNHLY and FYNNEI. The CDR3 sequence is CASREENSGNTIYF. CDR3 nucleotide sequence: TGTGCCAGCCGCGAGGAGAACTCTGGAAACACCATATATTTT.

On this clonotype itself: One end of the junction does not line up with germline, which may come from a read error. The J gene is TRBJ1-1, the V gene TRBV5-1; D gene uncertain. CDR3 length: 16 amino acids. Germline V gives CDR1 SGHRS, CDR2 YFSETQ. The CDR3 is CAGSLVLRPMNTEAFF. CDR3 DNA sequence: TGCGCCGGCAGCTTGGTTCTCAGGCCGATGAACACTGAAGCTTTCTTT.

This clonotype was seen once. The chain recombines TRBV19 with TRBJ1-5; weak D call: TRBD1 (5 bases). V was trimmed by 7 bases and J by 4 bases, leaving 14 bases between them. The CDR3 runs 14 residues. CDR1 and CDR2 (germline): LNHDA, SQIVND (reference sequence). The CDR3 region is CASTPGLQNQPQHF. Written as DNA, the CDR3 is TGTGCCAGTACTCCGGGACTGCAGAATCAGCCCCAGCATTTT.